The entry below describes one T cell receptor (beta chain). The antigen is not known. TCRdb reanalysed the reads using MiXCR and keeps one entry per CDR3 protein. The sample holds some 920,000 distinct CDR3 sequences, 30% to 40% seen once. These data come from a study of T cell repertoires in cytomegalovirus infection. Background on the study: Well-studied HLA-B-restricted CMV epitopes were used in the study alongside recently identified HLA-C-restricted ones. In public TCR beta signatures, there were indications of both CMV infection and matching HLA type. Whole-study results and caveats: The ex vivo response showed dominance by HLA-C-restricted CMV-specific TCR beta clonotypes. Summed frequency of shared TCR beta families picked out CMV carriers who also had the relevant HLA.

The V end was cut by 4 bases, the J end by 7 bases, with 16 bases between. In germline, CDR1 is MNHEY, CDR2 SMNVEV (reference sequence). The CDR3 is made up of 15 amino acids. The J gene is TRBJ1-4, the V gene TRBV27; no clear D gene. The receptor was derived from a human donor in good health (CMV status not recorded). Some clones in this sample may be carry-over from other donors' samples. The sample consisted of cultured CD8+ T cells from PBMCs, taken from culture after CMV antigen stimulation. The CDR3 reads CASSSSGILAEKLFF. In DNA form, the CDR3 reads TGTGCCAGCAGTTCCTCGGGCATCCTAGCTGAAAAACTGTTTTTT.